This T cell receptor (beta chain) was sequenced for a study of blood T cells in healthy people across ages. Whole-study context: Template switching caught about one barcoded beta molecule for each two T cells.

Broader study findings: Unsorted PBMC input precluded a conclusive naive versus antigen-experienced comparison.

The length of the CDR3 is 15 residues. V was pared by 4 bases and J by 2 bases, with 11 bases of the junction left unmatched. The germline V gene encodes CDR1 SQVTM and CDR2 ANQGSEA. Regarding this clonotype: Its antigen is still unknown.

Together with a sample-barcoded 5' primer, a J-beta primer mix was included in a second PCR lasting roughly 6 to 12 cycles. The template-switch adaptor, which had 12 random nucleotides, put a tag on each cDNA molecule. Via MiXCR, TCRdb re-called the 5' RACE reads, giving one row per CDR3 protein. Among approximately 850,000 distinct CDR3 sequences listed, approximately 48% were seen once. Per individual sample, total RNA of at least 6 micrograms was extracted. The chain joins TRBV29-1 to TRBJ2-7; TRBD1 agrees at 7 bases. The sample was blood. The origin of this receptor is a man aged 55-75 years in good health. CDR3 DNA sequence: TGCAGCGTTGTAGGGGGACAGTCCATCCCCTACGAGCAGTACTTC. This encodes CSVVGGQSIPYEQYF.